The clone carrying this TCR beta chain was counted at least ten times. Its antigen is not identified. The sample is drawn from a study of blood T cells in healthy people across ages. Study conclusions and caveats: Donor CMV infection status was unknown, possibly confounding age-related changes in expanded clonotypes.

Germline lookup yields CDR1 SGHRS and CDR2 YFSETQ. The CDR3 sequence is 16 residues long. V lost 4 bases to trimming and J lost 0 bases; unmatched junction nucleotides: 7. Then a second PCR, running about 6 to 12 cycles, was carried out with a sample-barcoded 5' primer and a J-beta primer mix. Tags on each cDNA molecule came from a template-switch adaptor with 12 random nucleotides. Researchers report that each sample yielded at least 3 million CDR3-containing paired-end reads. TCRdb used MiXCR to reprocess the 5' RACE reads, holding one entry per CDR3 protein. This table holds hundreds of thousands of distinct CDR3 sequences, around 31% found once.

This clonotype originated in a woman aged 80 or older in good health. What was sequenced was blood. V gene TRBV5-1 combines with J gene TRBJ2-3; 8 bases map to TRBD2. In DNA form, the CDR3 reads TGCGCCAGCAGCCTCGGAGCGGGGGATAGCACAGATACGCAGTATTTT. Translation: CASSLGAGDSTDTQYF.